A single sample gave rise to the 4 T cell receptor beta chains below, sequenced in a study of T cell responses to AZD1222 COVID-19 vaccine listed by TCRdb under 2021. The sample's time point label, decoded: baseline before first vaccination. The protocol used for the library was the immunoSEQ multiplex PCR assay. Sourced from immuneACCESS, this table was stored by TCRdb with only in-frame sequences that have V and J called. A share of the clones is absent; for the studies checked, an unresolved V gene accounts for under half, and the remainder has no known explanation. This sample holds over 110,000 clones; approximately 94% were observed only once. Approximately 5% of the sample is in the top ten clones. This sample comprised peripheral blood, obtained on day 0 of AZD1222 vaccination. The receptors were gathered from an adult in good health.

The chain recombines TRBV5-1 with TRBJ2-1; D is unclear. The CDR3 spans 11 residues. CDR1 and CDR2 from the germline V gene are SGHRS and YFSETQ. The V end was cut by 1 base, the J end by 4 bases, with 0 bases between. CDR3 coding DNA: TGCGCCAGCAGCTTGTACAATGAGCAGTTCTTC. The encoded protein is CASSLYNEQFF.

The J gene is TRBJ1-4, the V gene TRBV5-4, with a possible D match to TRBD1 (6 bases). The V and J ends lost 1 base and 7 bases respectively, with 17 bases between them. CDR3 length: 16 residues. Germline V CDR1 and CDR2: SGHNT, YYREEE (reference sequence). CDR3 protein: CASSLSPQGVGEKLFF. The CDR3 DNA sequence: TGTGCCAGCAGCTTGTCTCCACAGGGAGTAGGTGAAAAACTGTTTTTT. The full variable domain, rest sourced from reference TRBV5-4 and TRBJ1-4, is ETGVTQSPTHLIKTRGQQVTLRCSSQSGHNTVSWYQQALGQGPQFIFQYYREEENGRGNFPPRFSGLQFPNYSSELNVNALELDDSALYLCASSLSPQGVGEKLFFGSGTQLSVL.

This clone was recorded once. The CDR3 coding sequence is TGCAGCGTCGTCCGGGAGGGTGGAGAAAAACTGTTTTTT. It encodes CSVVREGGEKLFF. The chain carries TRBV29-1 and TRBJ1-4, with D hard to call. Germline V lookup: CDR1 SQVTM, CDR2 ANQGSEA. Trimming pared 6 bases from V and 8 bases from J, leaving 16 bases between. This CDR3 has 13 amino acids.

The table lists this clone with a count of one. V and J are TRBV6-5 and TRBJ2-7, with 9 nucleotides matching TRBD2. With V trimmed by 2 bases and J by 4 bases, 6 bases remained unmatched. The CDR3 contains 15 residues. Germline V lookup: CDR1 MNHEY, CDR2 SVGAGI. CDR3 amino acids: CASSYQLLAGYEQYF. The CDR3 nucleotides are TGTGCCAGCAGTTACCAGCTCCTAGCGGGGTACGAGCAGTACTTC.